Each of the 10 T cell receptor beta chains below was sequenced from the same sample in a study of cytomegalovirus exposure and HLA in healthy donors. Use of 60 Vbeta and 13 Jbeta primers characterized the PCR. Clones were read by immunoSEQ multiplex PCR, and TCRdb kept only the in-frame ones, dropping some. The profile shows some 78,000 clones, over 65% of them singletons. Sequencing used PBMCs. The receptor set was obtained from a man aged 40-50 years in good health and CMV-seropositive.

This chain uses TRBV10-3 with TRBJ1-2, with 9 nucleotides matching TRBD1. The CDR3 is made up of 13 amino acids. Per the germline V gene, CDR1 is ENHRY and CDR2 is SYGVKD. J gave up 0 bases and V 8 bases, and 1 base lay outside the gene matches. CDR3: CAIGQGPNYGYTF. In nucleotides, the CDR3 is TGTGCCATCGGACAGGGGCCTAACTATGGCTACACCTTC.

This rearrangement joins TRBV7-9 to TRBJ2-1; D is perhaps TRBD1 (6 bases). The CDR3 contains 12 residues. Germline CDR1 and CDR2: SEHNR and FQNEAQ (reference sequence). Between the trimmed V and J ends, which lost 5 bases and 5 bases, there was a span of 7 bases. CDR3: CASSTGNNEQFF. The CDR3 DNA reads as TGTGCCAGCAGCACAGGGAACAATGAGCAGTTCTTC.

The chain combines TRBV19 with TRBJ2-7; 9 bases map to TRBD1. The CDR3 contains 18 residues. Losses at the gene ends were 7 bases for V and 2 bases for J; bases not matched to a gene: 18. Germline CDR1 reads LNHDA; CDR2 reads SQIVND (reference sequence). The CDR3 spells CASTLDRGAREWAYEQYF. CDR3 bases: TGTGCCAGTACCTTGGACAGGGGAGCGCGGGAGTGGGCCTACGAGCAGTACTTC.

The chain combines TRBV7-9 with TRBJ2-1; the D gene is possibly TRBD1 (8 bases). This CDR3 has 16 amino acids. V lost 6 bases to trimming and J lost 9 bases, with 24 bases between them. CDR1 is SEHNR, CDR2 FQNEAQ, per germline (reference sequence). The CDR3 DNA reads TGTGCCAGCAGGCCCGGGGAGGGACAGGTCGTTTCTGAGCAGTTCTTC. This codes for CASRPGEGQVVSEQFF.

V gene TRBV10-3 combines with J gene TRBJ2-5, with TRBD2 as a possible D gene (6 bases). The CDR3 extends over 13 amino acids. Per the germline V gene, CDR1 is ENHRY and CDR2 is SYGVKD. With 11 bases removed from V and 5 bases from J, the gap between germline ends came to 18 bases. The CDR3 region has the DNA TGTGCCGCGGCACGGGACGCGGGGGAGACCCAGTACTTC. This encodes CAAARDAGETQYF.

The V gene is TRBV28, the J gene TRBJ2-6; TRBD1 matches 10 bases. Germline V gives CDR1 MDHEN, CDR2 SYDVKM. The CDR3 extends over 18 amino acids. V dropped 4 bases and J dropped 0; count of bases not matched to a gene: 6. The CDR3 protein is CASSSRDRGNSGANVLTF. The CDR3 DNA sequence: TGTGCCAGCAGTTCCCGGGACAGGGGCAACTCTGGGGCCAACGTCCTGACTTTC.

This clone was counted a single time. The chain joins TRBV10-3 to TRBJ2-7; D not resolved. V was clipped by 2 bases and J by 12 bases, with 11 bases between them. CDR1 and CDR2 (germline): ENHRY, SYGVKD. The CDR3 is 11 residues long. CDR3 sequence: CAISEGPRWYF. The CDR3 bases are TGTGCCATCAGTGAGGGCCCCAGATGGTACTTC.

The chain combines TRBV18 with TRBJ2-1; no definite D call. From germline, CDR1 is KGHSH and CDR2 LQKENI. CDR3 length: 15 amino acids. V lost 4 bases, J lost 0 bases, and 10 bases lay in between. In nucleotides, the CDR3 is TGTGCCAGCTCACAGTCACTTAGCTCCTACAATGAGCAGTTCTTC. Its translation: CASSQSLSSYNEQFF.

The chain recombines TRBV7-7 with TRBJ2-2; 7 nucleotides line up with TRBD1. This CDR3 has 16 amino acids. Germline assignment: CDR1 SSHAT and CDR2 FNYEAQ (reference sequence). Trimming removed 4 bases from V and 6 bases from J; junction bases left unmatched: 11. Here the CDR3 DNA reads TGTGCCAGCAGCTCGGGACAGATCGCCTGGGCCGGGGAGCTGTTTTTT. It encodes CASSSGQIAWAGELFF.

The V gene is TRBV7-8, the J gene TRBJ1-4, with 8 bases fitting TRBD1. The CDR3 runs 16 residues. Germline CDR1 SGHVS, CDR2 FQNEAQ. V trimming: 5 bases; J trimming: 8 bases; junction bases outside the gene matches: 13. The CDR3 spells CASSPVPTGGWEKLFF. Here the CDR3 DNA reads TGTGCCAGCAGCCCAGTCCCAACAGGGGGTTGGGAAAAACTGTTTTTT.